Included here is one TCR beta chain sequence, with context. Antigen specificity is unknown. The CDR3 loop spans 13 amino acids. V was clipped by 3 bases and J by 7 bases; unmatched bases: 4. Germline V CDR1 and CDR2: LNHDA, SQIVND (reference sequence). This sample is drawn from a study of T cells after yellow fever vaccination. A process of 5'RACE template switching, which added a universal primer site and UMIs, was used to make TCR cDNA. From the 5' RACE reads, TCRdb called clonotypes with MiXCR, one entry per CDR3 protein. The sample contains about 550,000 distinct CDR3 sequences, about 19% of which appear only once. Findings of the study overall: Detected again after the booster were most primary-vaccination clones, at 96% CD4 and approximately 87% CD8.

V is TRBV19 and J is TRBJ2-7; 9 positions match TRBD2. The sequencing used PBMCs, collected 15 days after the yellow fever booster vaccination. This TCR was sampled from a man aged 25 to 45 who received the YFV17D yellow fever vaccine. CDR3 region: CASSISGRREQYF. The CDR3 coding sequence is TGTGCCAGTAGTATTAGCGGGAGACGAGAGCAGTACTTC.